These T cell receptor beta chains were read from a single sample in a study of technical replicates of blood from a handful of donors. Some clones are missing from TCRdb's copy, which holds only in-frame ones; the method was immunoSEQ multiplex PCR. Of roughly 68,000 clones in the sample, 95% to 98% were seen once. Sequenced input: T cells isolated from PBMCs. Receptors originate from a human donor in good health. Both conserved end residues are part of each CDR3. D genes are given only for firm matches. Where a row states a size, it is once, few, many or the class of an expanded clone; other rows omit it.

v_gene,abundance,j_gene,d_gene,CDR3aa,CDR3nt
TRBV5-8,once,TRBJ2-7,-,CASSLEDRFYEQYF,TGTGCCAGCAGCTTGGAGGACAGATTCTACGAGCAGTACTTC
TRBV6-6,-,TRBJ1-5,-,CACGGRVNQPQHF,TGTGCCTGTGGGGGCAGGGTCAATCAGCCCCAGCATTTT
TRBV5-1,-,TRBJ2-1,-,CASSFSLLNSYNEQFF,TGCGCCAGCAGCTTTTCTCTGCTAAACTCCTACAATGAGCAGTTCTTC
TRBV18,-,TRBJ2-2,TRBD1,CASSPLGQGVTGELFF,TGTGCCAGCTCACCTCTGGGACAGGGGGTCACCGGGGAGCTGTTTTTT
TRBV6-6,-,TRBJ1-2,-,CASIRDNAQNFYGYTF,TGTGCCAGCATTAGGGACAACGCACAAAATTTCTATGGCTACACCTTC
TRBV7-8,-,TRBJ1-3,-,CASSLAFIGENSGNTIYF,TGTGCCAGCAGCTTAGCATTTATTGGTGAGAACTCTGGAAACACCATATATTTT
TRBV28,-,TRBJ1-2,-,CASRSGGVGGYTF,TGTGCCAGCAGGAGTGGGGGCGTGGGTGGCTACACCTTC
TRBV7-9,-,TRBJ1-5,-,CRLGWGRGQPQHF,TGCCGCCTAGGGTGGGGGCGAGGGCAGCCCCAGCATTTT
TRBV19,-,TRBJ2-3,TRBD2,CASSNGLDVSTDTQYF,TGTGCCAGTAGTAATGGACTAGACGTTAGCACAGATACGCAGTATTTT
TRBV7-9,-,TRBJ1-1,TRBD1,CASSDTDRGLTEAFF,TGTGCCAGCAGCGATACCGACAGGGGGCTCACTGAAGCTTTCTTT
TRBV19,-,TRBJ2-5,-,CASSPSEGGQETQYF,TGTGCCAGTAGTCCCTCCGAGGGGGGGCAAGAGACCCAGTACTTC
TRBV6-6,-,TRBJ1-2,-,CASSFQGRNYGYTF,TGTGCCAGCAGTTTTCAGGGGCGCAACTATGGCTACACCTTC
TRBV30,-,TRBJ2-1,TRBD2,CAWSVLGLAGVENEQFF,TGTGCCTGGAGTGTACTAGGTCTAGCGGGAGTGGAAAATGAGCAGTTCTTC
TRBV2,-,TRBJ2-7,TRBD2,CASSLIPGLAEYEQYF,TGTGCCAGCAGCTTAATCCCAGGACTAGCCGAATACGAGCAGTACTTC
TRBV29-1,-,TRBJ2-3,TRBD2,CSVEVRTSGRRDTQYF,TGCAGCGTTGAAGTTCGGACTAGCGGGAGGAGGGATACGCAGTATTTT
TRBV10-3,once,TRBJ2-2,-,CAINSYRESYTGELFF,TGTGCCATCAATTCCTATCGGGAGTCGTACACCGGGGAGCTGTTTTTT
TRBV9,-,TRBJ2-1,-,CASQSAYNEQFF,TGTGCCAGCCAGAGCGCCTACAATGAGCAGTTCTTC
TRBV30,-,TRBJ1-2,-,CAWINSLDYGYTF,TGTGCCTGGATCAACAGTTTAGACTATGGCTACACCTTC